These 22 T cell receptor beta chains came from one sample sequenced in a study of post-analysis software for immune sequencing data. Their recognized antigens are unknown. The study's findings and limits: Five TRBV segments, including TRBV5-6, TRBV5-1 and TRBV20-1, were more frequent in patients than controls.

Incorporated into the TCR beta cDNA libraries were unique molecular identifiers, which served to reduce PCR and sequencing biases. Via MiXCR, TCRdb re-called the PCR reads, giving one row per CDR3 protein. The table lists around 440,000 distinct CDR3 sequences, under 55% of them singletons, with roughly 12% in the top ten. Specimen: blood. These receptors were taken from a girl between 10 and 17 years old with multiple sclerosis.

The chain has TRBV20-1 and TRBJ2-1, with D perhaps TRBD1 (5 bases). Germline V gene lookup returns CDR1 DFQATT and CDR2 SNEGSKA (reference sequence). Trimming took 5 bases from V and 3 from J, leaving 14 bases between them. This CDR3 is 14 amino acids long. Here the CDR3 DNA reads TGCAGTGCTGGGCGAAGGGGCATCTACAATGAGCAGTTCTTC. This encodes CSAGRRGIYNEQFF.

The sample holds a few counts of this clonotype. V usage is TRBV3-1 and J usage is TRBJ2-3; no reliable D call. The V gene lost 4 bases and the J gene lost 3 bases, with 11 bases spanning the gap. Germline V CDR1 and CDR2: LGHDT, YNNKEL (reference sequence). This CDR3 spans 14 amino acids. DNA for the CDR3: TGTGCCAGCAGCCTTAGTGGGCTGACAGATACGCAGTATTTT. Its protein product is CASSLSGLTDTQYF.

The chain carries TRBV7-2 and TRBJ2-7; 12 bases are a match to TRBD2. The V and J ends lost 0 bases and 1 base, in that order; junction bases with no gene match: 7. Germline V gives CDR1 SGHTA, CDR2 FQGNSA. This CDR3 spans 18 amino acids. CDR3 region: CASSLAASGRARSYEQYF. The DNA for the CDR3 is TGTGCCAGCAGCTTAGCGGCTAGCGGGAGGGCCAGATCCTACGAGCAGTACTTC.

The CDR3 DNA is TGCAGCGTTGAGGGACAGCGAATGACTGAAGCTTTCTTT. Translated: CSVEGQRMTEAFF. This chain uses TRBV29-1 with TRBJ1-1; TRBD1 agrees at 7 bases. After removal of 3 bases from V and 5 bases from J, the junction contained 6 bases not matched to a gene. Germline assignment: CDR1 SQVTM and CDR2 ANQGSEA. The CDR3 runs 13 residues.

This clonotype occurred many times. This chain uses TRBV28 with TRBJ2-4; D may be TRBD1 or TRBD2 (5 bases each). This CDR3 comprises 14 residues. CDR1 is MDHEN, CDR2 SYDVKM, per germline. Trimming removed 7 bases at V and 1 base at J, with 11 bases between. As DNA, the CDR3 is TGTGCCAGCACCCCCGGGACGGCCAAAAACATTCAGTACTTC. This translates into CASTPGTAKNIQYF.

This clonotype was recorded a few times. CDR3 DNA sequence: TGCGCCAGCAGCCAAGTGAAGGACCAGCCCCAGCATTTT. Its translation is CASSQVKDQPQHF. This rearrangement joins TRBV4-1 to TRBJ1-5; unclear D gene. This CDR3 spans 13 amino acids. V was trimmed by 1 base and J by 7 bases, leaving 8 bases between them. Germline CDR1 is MGHRA and CDR2 is YSYEKL.

The chain employs TRBV3-1 and TRBJ2-7, with D uncertain. The J call is doubtful: the DNA matches TRBJ2-5 better. The V gene's germline CDR1 is LGHDT and CDR2 YNNKEL (reference sequence). The CDR3 extends over 12 amino acids. This CDR3 reads CASSQAVGTQYF. CDR3 DNA: TGTGCCAGCAGCCAGGCAGTAGGGACCCAGTACTTC.

At least ten counts were recorded for this clonotype. This chain links TRBV7-9 with TRBJ2-5, with D maybe TRBD1 (6 bases). The germline V and J ends were trimmed by 1 base and 1 base, with 10 bases remaining between them. The CDR3 spans 15 residues. Germline V gene data show CDR1 as SEHNR and CDR2 as FQNEAQ (reference sequence). In nucleotides, the CDR3 is TGTGCCAGCAGCTTAGGGACAGCTATCCAAGAGACCCAGTACTTC. Translated, it gives CASSLGTAIQETQYF.

V is TRBV20-1 and J is TRBJ1-6; 7 nucleotides match TRBD1. V shed 5 bases, J shed 8 bases, and the junction held 9 bases outside the gene matches. From germline, CDR1 is DFQATT and CDR2 SNEGSKA (reference sequence). CDR3 length: 14 residues. CDR3 sequence reads: CSAATGVGDSPLHF. In DNA form, the CDR3 reads TGCAGTGCTGCAACAGGGGTCGGCGATTCACCCCTCCACTTT.

This clonotype was detected a few times. This chain connects TRBV4-3 to TRBJ1-1; 9 bases map to TRBD1. CDR3 length: 13 amino acids. Germline trimming cut 4 bases from V and 11 bases from J; bases unmatched to any gene: 8. Germline CDR1 and CDR2: LGHNA and YSLEER. Here the CDR3 reads CASSPGQGQKAFF. CDR3 nucleotide sequence: TGCGCCAGCAGCCCCGGACAGGGGCAGAAGGCTTTCTTT.

The chain carries TRBV7-9 and TRBJ1-2; perhaps TRBD1 as D (6 bases). Trimming removed 6 bases at V and 4 bases at J, with 12 bases between. Germline V gene sequence: CDR1 SEHNR, CDR2 FQNEAQ (reference sequence). CDR3 size: 13 residues. Written as DNA, the CDR3 is TGTGCCAGCAGATACGGACAGAGCTATGGCTACACCTTC. This gives the protein CASRYGQSYGYTF.

This clonotype was observed a few times. The chain has TRBV13 and TRBJ2-7; TRBD2 matches 12 bases. The CDR3 has 14 residues. Germline loops: CDR1 PRHDT, CDR2 FYEKMQ (reference sequence). V shed 4 bases and J 4 bases; nucleotides not matched to a gene: 2. This chain's CDR3 is CASSSTSGRYEQYF. CDR3 DNA: TGTGCCAGCAGCTCTACTAGCGGGAGGTACGAGCAGTACTTC.

The chain carries TRBV28 and TRBJ2-7; D gene uncertain. The J call may not be correct, given that the DNA end is closer to TRBJ2-5. The CDR3 covers 17 residues. Per the germline V gene, CDR1 is MDHEN and CDR2 is SYDVKM. The CDR3 region has the DNA TGTGCCAGCAGTTTGGGCCGGAGTAGGTTGGGTTCGGAGACCCAGTACTTC. Amino acids: CASSLGRSRLGSETQYF.

The gene calls are TRBV28 and TRBJ2-5; 9 bases map to TRBD1. The closer fit of TRBJ2-1 to the DNA end suggests the J call may be wrong. Germline assignment: CDR1 MDHEN and CDR2 SYDVKM. This CDR3 is 17 amino acids long. The CDR3 region is CASSPGTGIIGQETQFF. The CDR3 DNA is TGTGCCAGCAGTCCCGGGACAGGGATCATTGGCCAAGAGACCCAGTTCTTC.

This rearrangement joins TRBV9 to TRBJ2-5; a possible D gene is TRBD1 (5 bases). The CDR3 has 16 amino acids. Germline loops: CDR1 SGDLS, CDR2 YYNGEE. V shed 3 bases and J shed 3 bases, with 18 bases lying between them. CDR3 sequence reads: CASSAQWGGGEETQYF. The CDR3 coding sequence is TGTGCCAGCAGCGCCCAGTGGGGCGGTGGAGAAGAGACCCAGTACTTC.

This clonotype has only a few counts. V usage is TRBV5-4 and J usage is TRBJ2-3; D gene ambiguous. This CDR3 is built from 13 residues. Trimming took 4 bases from V and 1 from J, leaving 7 bases between them. CDR1 and CDR2 (germline): SGHNT, YYREEE (reference sequence). The CDR3 protein is CASSLTRTDTQYF. CDR3 nucleotide sequence: TGTGCCAGCAGCCTCACACGCACAGATACGCAGTATTTT.

The chain combines TRBV24-1 with TRBJ2-1, with TRBD1 as a possible D gene (5 bases). V lost 1 base and J 6 bases, leaving 21 bases between the germline ends. CDR3 length: 18 amino acids. The germline V gene encodes CDR1 KGHDR and CDR2 SFDVKD. The CDR3 DNA is TGTGCCACCAGTGATTTCGGCAGGGTATCCACACGCACCAATGAGCAGTTCTTC. This encodes CATSDFGRVSTRTNEQFF.

This clonotype was counted only a few times. The gene calls are TRBV4-2 and TRBJ2-1, with TRBD2 matching over 15 bases. The V gene's germline CDR1 is LGHNA and CDR2 YNFKEQ. J lost 7 bases, V lost 4 bases, and 8 bases had no gene match. The CDR3 has 17 residues. CDR3 DNA: TGTGCCAGCAGCCCAGGACTAGCGGGAGGGCGGGAAAATGAGCAGTTCTTC. Residues: CASSPGLAGGRENEQFF.

This clonotype appeared a few times. The chain links TRBV19 to TRBJ2-1; 8 positions match TRBD2. Per the germline V gene, CDR1 is LNHDA and CDR2 is SQIVND (reference sequence). This CDR3 region has 15 residues. V dropped 3 bases and J dropped 7; count of bases not matched to a gene: 8. The DNA for the CDR3 is TGTGCCAGTAGTATCCAACGGACTAGCCGGAATGAGCAGTTCTTC. This gives the protein CASSIQRTSRNEQFF.

The chain joins TRBV6-5 to TRBJ2-5; D uncertain. Trimming took 0 bases from V and 1 from J, leaving 18 bases between them. This CDR3 has 18 amino acids. Germline-derived CDR1 and CDR2 are MNHEY and SVGAGI. CDR3 in DNA: TGTGCCAGCAGTTACTCCCTAGTGGTATACTCGCTCCAAGAGACCCAGTACTTC. It encodes CASSYSLVVYSLQETQYF.

The V gene is TRBV20-1, the J gene TRBJ2-4; TRBD1 might be the D (5 bases). The end of the DNA is better explained by TRBJ2-7, so the J call may be wrong. There are 13 residues in the CDR3. The V gene's germline CDR1 is DFQATT and CDR2 SNEGSKA (reference sequence). CDR3 nucleotide sequence: TGCAGTGCTAGAGATGGGGAAGGGGACGAGCAGTACTTC. Amino acids: CSARDGEGDEQYF.

The chain joins TRBV29-1 to TRBJ2-5; 10 bases agree with TRBD2. The J segment lost 3 bases and the V segment lost 4 bases, leaving 5 bases of the junction unmatched. The CDR3 length is 14 residues. Germline V gives CDR1 SQVTM, CDR2 ANQGSEA. The CDR3, as DNA: TGCAGCGTTGGCATAGCGGGAGGCGAAGAGACCCAGTACTTC. Protein product: CSVGIAGGEETQYF.